This is a list of T cell receptor beta chains from one sample in a study of molecular identifiers for immune sequencing clone quantification. One entry per CDR3 protein results from TCRdb running MiXCR on the PCR reads. The repertoire has about 12,000 distinct CDR3 sequences, 15% to 20% of them found once; the top ten carry 1.5%. Sequencing was carried out using naive CD8+ T cells from blood, with Jurkat cell RNA spiked in. The receptor set was obtained from a human donor in good health. Some libraries in this study had Jurkat cell RNA spiked in. Both conserved end residues are part of each CDR3. Each record gives: V gene, clone size, D gene, J gene, CDR3 protein, CDR3 DNA. The D gene is left open where the match is weak. Clone size is shown for a subset of rows, as once, few, many or a class of expanded clone.

V: TRBV13
size: medium-sized
D: TRBD2
J: TRBJ2-2
CDR3: CASSLIGLAGVEVGELFF
DNA: TGTGCCAGCAGCTTAATAGGACTAGCGGGAGTAGAGGTCGGGGAGCTGTTTTTT

V: TRBV29-1
size: medium-sized
D: .
J: TRBJ1-2
CDR3: CSMAGGSNYGYTF
DNA: TGCAGCATGGCGGGGGGTAGTAACTATGGCTACACCTTC

V: TRBV10-3
size: many
D: TRBD2
J: TRBJ2-2
CDR3: CAISGTSGRFVTGELFF
DNA: TGTGCCATCAGTGGGACTAGCGGGAGATTTGTCACCGGGGAGCTGTTTTTT

V: TRBV20-1
size: few
D: .
J: TRBJ2-5
CDR3: CSARAEETQYF
DNA: TGCAGTGCTAGAGCCGAAGAGACCCAGTACTTC

V: TRBV7-6
size: few
D: .
J: TRBJ1-6
CDR3: CASSLEAGQTPLHF
DNA: TGTGCCAGCAGCTTAGAGGCAGGGCAGACACCCCTCCACTTT

V: TRBV20-1
size: .
D: .
J: TRBJ1-2
CDR3: CSARPRGPYGYTF
DNA: TGCAGTGCTAGACCGCGGGGCCCCTATGGCTACACCTTC

V: TRBV7-9
size: medium-sized
D: .
J: TRBJ2-1
CDR3: CASSSRVFENNEQFF
DNA: TGTGCCAGCAGCTCCCGGGTCTTTGAGAACAATGAGCAGTTCTTC

V: TRBV27
size: many
D: .
J: TRBJ2-7
CDR3: CASSSPPTLDRNYEQYF
DNA: TGTGCCAGCAGCTCCCCCCCCACCCTAGACAGAAACTACGAGCAGTACTTC

V: TRBV6-6
size: medium-sized
D: .
J: TRBJ1-3
CDR3: CASTSRFAGNTIYF
DNA: TGTGCCAGCACAAGTCGCTTCGCCGGAAACACCATATATTTT

V: TRBV7-2
size: medium-sized
D: .
J: TRBJ2-7
CDR3: CASSLGLGSSYEQYF
DNA: TGTGCCAGCAGCCTGGGACTTGGAAGCTCCTACGAGCAGTACTTC

V: TRBV5-4
size: many
D: TRBD2
J: TRBJ2-5
CDR3: CASSLTSDQETQYF
DNA: TGTGCCAGCAGTCTGACTAGCGACCAAGAGACCCAGTACTTC

V: TRBV28
size: many
D: .
J: TRBJ1-6
CDR3: CASSRTVSSYNSPLHF
DNA: TGTGCCAGCAGCCGGACAGTGAGCTCCTATAATTCACCCCTCCACTTT

V: TRBV20-1
size: .
D: .
J: TRBJ2-1
CDR3: CSARAGQSSYNEQFF
DNA: TGCAGTGCTAGAGCAGGGCAGTCCTCCTACAATGAGCAGTTCTTC

V: TRBV7-6
size: many
D: .
J: TRBJ1-2
CDR3: CASSPRGRGAPEGYTF
DNA: TGTGCCAGCAGCCCGAGAGGTCGGGGGGCACCAGAGGGCTACACCTTC

V: TRBV28
size: many
D: .
J: TRBJ2-5
CDR3: CASSLYRGYQETQYF
DNA: TGTGCCAGCAGTTTATACCGTGGGTACCAAGAGACCCAGTACTTC

V: TRBV19
size: many
D: TRBD2
J: TRBJ2-7
CDR3: CASSPLAGVSSGEQYF
DNA: TGTGCCAGTAGTCCTTTAGCGGGAGTCTCCTCCGGGGAGCAGTACTTC

V: TRBV20-1
size: medium-sized
D: TRBD2
J: TRBJ2-3
CDR3: CSARGSGTSGRKTSTDTQYF
DNA: TGCAGTGCTAGAGGCTCCGGGACTAGCGGGAGGAAGACTAGCACAGATACGCAGTATTTT

V: TRBV5-4
size: many
D: .
J: TRBJ2-7
CDR3: CASSPGTYEQYF
DNA: TGTGCCAGCAGCCCGGGAACCTACGAGCAGTACTTC

V: TRBV7-6
size: .
D: TRBD2
J: TRBJ2-2
CDR3: CASSLGTSGSSNTGELFF
DNA: TGTGCCAGCAGCTTAGGGACTAGCGGGAGTTCTAACACCGGGGAGCTGTTTTTT

V: TRBV29-1
size: medium-sized
D: TRBD2
J: TRBJ2-7
CDR3: CSVPGTRADEQYF
DNA: TGCAGCGTCCCCGGGACTAGGGCCGACGAGCAGTACTTC

V: TRBV20-1
size: .
D: .
J: TRBJ2-1
CDR3: CGASLEVGYNEQLF
DNA: TGCGGTGCTAGTTTGGAGGTCGGTTACAATGAGCAGCTCTTC

V: TRBV24-1
size: few
D: TRBD1
J: TRBJ2-3
CDR3: CATSDHQGAPFSTQYF
DNA: TGTGCCACCAGTGATCACCAGGGGGCGCCGTTTTCTACGCAGTATTTT

V: TRBV19
size: many
D: .
J: TRBJ2-1
CDR3: CASKVGPAQGFGNEQFF
DNA: TGTGCCAGTAAGGTTGGGCCAGCGCAAGGGTTTGGGAATGAGCAGTTCTTC

V: TRBV19
size: many
D: .
J: TRBJ1-4
CDR3: CASSTLIPYRDGATNEKLFF
DNA: TGTGCCAGTAGTACCTTAATCCCGTACAGGGACGGGGCAACTAATGAAAAACTGTTTTTT

V: TRBV11-2
size: many
D: TRBD1
J: TRBJ2-3
CDR3: CASRRRGHTDTQYF
DNA: TGTGCCAGCAGACGTAGGGGGCACACAGATACGCAGTATTTT

V: TRBV30
size: .
D: .
J: TRBJ2-3
CDR3: CAWSPNSPDTQYF
DNA: TGTGCCTGGAGTCCTAATTCCCCAGATACGCAGTATTTT

V: TRBV27
size: many
D: .
J: TRBJ1-6
CDR3: CASSQPGHRSYNSPLHF
DNA: TGTGCCAGCAGCCAACCCGGACATCGCTCCTATAATTCACCCCTCCACTTT

V: TRBV13
size: many
D: .
J: TRBJ1-4
CDR3: CASSFRLVGEKLFF
DNA: TGTGCCAGCAGCTTTCGATTAGTAGGGGAAAAACTGTTTTTT

V: TRBV11-2
size: medium-sized
D: .
J: TRBJ2-3
CDR3: CASSFDGGTDTQYF
DNA: TGTGCCAGCAGCTTTGATGGGGGGACAGATACGCAGTATTTT

V: TRBV6-1
size: medium-sized
D: .
J: TRBJ1-4
CDR3: CASSEFLQKALLVTNEKLFF
DNA: TGTGCCAGCAGTGAATTCCTCCAAAAGGCCCTGCTTGTGACTAATGAAAAACTGTTTTTT

V: TRBV19
size: medium-sized
D: .
J: TRBJ2-1
CDR3: CASSISQSSYNEQFF
DNA: TGTGCCAGTAGTATCAGTCAGAGCTCCTACAATGAGCAGTTCTTC

V: TRBV6-1
size: few
D: TRBD1
J: TRBJ1-1
CDR3: CASRGTGDKSNTEAFF
DNA: TGTGCCAGCAGGGGGACAGGGGATAAATCGAACACTGAAGCTTTCTTT

V: TRBV24-1
size: few
D: .
J: TRBJ2-5
CDR3: CATSDYRLGPGETQYF
DNA: TGTGCCACCAGTGATTACCGACTAGGACCCGGCGAGACCCAGTACTTC

V: TRBV7-9
size: medium-sized
D: .
J: TRBJ2-3
CDR3: CASSFAGGGYTDTQYF
DNA: TGTGCCAGCAGCTTTGCGGGCGGCGGTTACACAGATACGCAGTATTTT

V: TRBV28
size: many
D: .
J: TRBJ1-5
CDR3: CASSLPQGREANQPQHF
DNA: TGTGCCAGCAGTTTACCGCAGGGACGTGAAGCCAACCAGCCCCAGCATTTT

V: TRBV7-9
size: many
D: .
J: TRBJ1-4
CDR3: CATSGGPGGNEKLFF
DNA: TGTGCCACCTCGGGAGGTCCGGGGGGTAATGAAAAACTGTTTTTT

V: TRBV7-9
size: medium-sized
D: .
J: TRBJ2-4
CDR3: CASSSGLVVLGGAKNIQYF
DNA: TGTGCCAGCAGCTCCGGGTTGGTAGTGTTGGGAGGAGCCAAAAACATTCAGTACTTC

V: TRBV2
size: many
D: .
J: TRBJ2-5
CDR3: CASSGPSRLGAETQYF
DNA: TGTGCCAGCAGTGGCCCCTCCCGCCTCGGGGCTGAGACCCAGTACTTC

V: TRBV7-8
size: medium-sized
D: TRBD2
J: TRBJ2-3
CDR3: CASSLGRGLAGTDTQYF
DNA: TGTGCCAGCAGCTTAGGACGAGGGCTAGCGGGCACAGATACGCAGTATTTT

V: TRBV21-1
size: medium-sized
D: .
J: TRBJ2-1
CDR3: CASSKDRLDSYNEQFF
DNA: TGTGCCAGCAGCAAAGATCGACTAGACTCCTACAATGAGCAGTTCTTC

V: TRBV7-6
size: many
D: TRBD1
J: TRBJ1-5
CDR3: CASSDRGSNQPQHF
DNA: TGTGCCAGCAGCGACAGGGGTAGCAATCAGCCCCAGCATTTT

V: TRBV7-8
size: .
D: .
J: TRBJ2-3
CDR3: CASGFLSSEGVQYF
DNA: TGTGCCAGCGGCTTCCTATCGAGCGAAGGGGTGCAGTATTTT

V: TRBV6-2/TRBV6-3
size: many
D: TRBD2
J: TRBJ2-7
CDR3: CASSYWLAGERVLEYEQYF
DNA: TGTGCCAGCAGTTACTGGCTAGCGGGAGAGCGCGTTTTGGAATACGAGCAGTACTTC

V: TRBV11-2
size: many
D: .
J: TRBJ2-5
CDR3: CASSSYRDKGTQYF
DNA: TGTGCCAGCAGCTCCTACAGGGATAAGGGGACCCAGTACTTC

V: TRBV4-1
size: medium-sized
D: .
J: TRBJ1-5
CDR3: CASSQLESSNQPQHF
DNA: TGCGCCAGCAGCCAATTAGAATCTAGCAATCAGCCCCAGCATTTT

V: TRBV13
size: medium-sized
D: TRBD1
J: TRBJ2-7
CDR3: CASSSTGEVSYEQYF
DNA: TGTGCCAGCAGCTCGACAGGGGAGGTATCCTACGAGCAGTACTTC

V: TRBV7-2
size: many
D: TRBD2
J: TRBJ2-1
CDR3: CASSLEVRTSGAGEQFF
DNA: TGTGCCAGCAGCTTAGAAGTTCGGACTAGCGGGGCGGGGGAGCAGTTCTTC

V: TRBV20-1
size: .
D: TRBD2
J: TRBJ2-7
CDR3: CSASDLASGGYEQYF
DNA: TGCAGTGCTAGTGATCTGGCTAGCGGCGGTTACGAGCAGTACTTC

V: TRBV12-3/TRBV12-4
size: many
D: .
J: TRBJ1-1
CDR3: CASSVGYFGTEAFF
DNA: TGTGCCAGCAGCGTCGGATACTTTGGGACTGAAGCTTTCTTT

V: TRBV28
size: medium-sized
D: .
J: TRBJ2-7
CDR3: CASSSVAVYEQYF
DNA: TGTGCCAGCAGTTCAGTAGCGGTCTACGAGCAGTACTTC

V: TRBV11-3
size: .
D: .
J: TRBJ2-5
CDR3: CASSGKGETQYF
DNA: TGTGCCAGCAGCGGGAAGGGGGAGACCCAGTACTTC

V: TRBV3-1
size: many
D: .
J: TRBJ2-7
CDR3: CASSQVGQTYEQYF
DNA: TGTGCCAGCAGCCAAGTGGGGCAGACCTACGAGCAGTACTTC

V: TRBV5-4
size: few
D: .
J: TRBJ1-1
CDR3: CASSLMTGPNTEAFF
DNA: TGTGCCAGCAGCCTGATGACAGGCCCAAACACTGAAGCTTTCTTT

V: TRBV5-4
size: many
D: TRBD2
J: TRBJ2-7
CDR3: CASRGSGRTEQYF
DNA: TGTGCCAGCAGGGGGTCCGGGAGGACCGAGCAGTACTTC

V: TRBV6-5
size: .
D: .
J: TRBJ1-1
CDR3: CASSYGRPRSNTEAFF
DNA: TGTGCCAGCAGTTACGGTCGACCGAGATCTAACACTGAAGCTTTCTTT